This T cell receptor (beta chain) was recorded in a study of Ad26.COV2.S vaccination and SARS-CoV-2 variants. Regarding the study as a whole: Higher spike-specific TCR breadth was found in vaccine recipients than in placebo recipients.

The treatment denotes: roughly 18 received Ad26.COV2.S at low or high dose, single or two shots; 5 received placebo; per-sample allocation not given. At day 63 after the first vaccine or placebo injection, samples were drawn. The individual, an adult aged 18-55 years, was a donor in Boston. J was trimmed by 7 bases and V by 4 bases; bases with no gene match: 10. The CDR3 contains 16 residues. Germline values: CDR1 SGHNT, CDR2 YYREEE (reference sequence). About this clone itself: Its antigen remains unknown.

Sequenced by immunoSEQ multiplex PCR; TCRdb stores in-frame clones only, minus some. This table has almost 400,000 clones, 75% to 90% appearing once. This TCR derives from a person aged 18-60 years who received the Ad26.COV2.S COVID-19 vaccine or a placebo. The rearrangement joins TRBV5-4 to TRBJ1-6; 8 bases line up with TRBD1. The sample consisted of peripheral blood, taken in a trial of Ad26.COV2.S vaccine versus placebo. This CDR3 reads CASSPGGRDVNSPLHF. The CDR3 DNA follows: TGTGCCAGCAGCCCAGGGGGCAGGGACGTGAATTCACCCCTCCACTTT.